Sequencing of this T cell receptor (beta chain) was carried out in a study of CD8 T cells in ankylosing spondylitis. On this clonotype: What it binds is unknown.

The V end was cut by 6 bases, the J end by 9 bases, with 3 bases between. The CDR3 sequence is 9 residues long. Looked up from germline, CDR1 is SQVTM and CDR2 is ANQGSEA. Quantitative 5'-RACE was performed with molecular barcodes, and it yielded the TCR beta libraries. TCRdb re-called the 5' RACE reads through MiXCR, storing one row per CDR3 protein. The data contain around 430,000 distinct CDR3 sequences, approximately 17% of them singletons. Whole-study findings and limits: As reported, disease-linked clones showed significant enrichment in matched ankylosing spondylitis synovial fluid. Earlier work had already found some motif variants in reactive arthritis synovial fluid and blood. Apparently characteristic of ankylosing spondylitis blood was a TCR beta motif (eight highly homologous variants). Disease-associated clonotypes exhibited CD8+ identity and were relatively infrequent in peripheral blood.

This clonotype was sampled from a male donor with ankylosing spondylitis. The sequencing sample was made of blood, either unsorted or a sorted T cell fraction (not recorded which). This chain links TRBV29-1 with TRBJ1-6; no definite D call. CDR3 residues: CSVTSPLHF. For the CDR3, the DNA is TGCAGCGTGACTTCACCCCTCCACTTT.